Shown below are 15 T cell receptor beta chains from a single sample sequenced in a study of tissue T cells after allogeneic stem cell transplantation. Generated by immunoSEQ multiplex PCR, the TCRdb table keeps only in-frame clones and is missing some. The sample lists 6,000 to 8,000 clones, nearly 70% seen once, with roughly 7.5% in the top ten. Material: tissue from the rectum, obtained at autopsy. The receptors originated from a woman aged 18 to 55 with breast cancer.

In this sample, this clone turned up once. The chain has TRBV7-2 and TRBJ2-5, with TRBD2 matching 7 bases. V lost 5 bases to trimming and J lost 5 bases; unmatched junction nucleotides: 11. The CDR3 loop spans 15 amino acids. CDR1 and CDR2 from the germline V gene are SGHTA and FQGNSA. CDR3 sequence reads: CASSQSAGDGETQYF. The CDR3 DNA reads as TGTGCCAGCAGCCAGAGCGCGGGGGACGGGGAGACCCAGTACTTC.

V and J are TRBV6-5 and TRBJ2-5; TRBD1 is a possible D gene (5 bases). Germline V lookup: CDR1 MNHEY, CDR2 SVGAGI. The CDR3 runs to 16 residues. Trimming removed 2 bases at V and 2 bases at J, with 15 bases between. CDR3 amino acids: CASSYGAEYKQETQYF. DNA of the CDR3: TGTGCCAGCAGTTACGGGGCAGAATATAAGCAAGAGACCCAGTACTTC.

This clone was seen a few times. V and J are TRBV15 and TRBJ1-3, with 7 positions matching TRBD1. Germline V gene data show CDR1 as LNHNV and CDR2 as YYDKDF (reference sequence). This CDR3 region has 15 residues. Unmatched junction bases numbered 10, after V lost 5 bases and J lost 6 bases. For the CDR3, the DNA is TGTGCCACCAGCGTCGGCAGGGGGTATTTAAACACCATATATTTT. As protein: CATSVGRGYLNTIYF.

This clone occurred once. The rearrangement joins TRBV28 to TRBJ1-2; TRBD1 is a possible D gene (5 bases). V dropped 3 bases and J dropped 6 bases, with 11 bases sitting between them. Germline values: CDR1 MDHEN, CDR2 SYDVKM. This CDR3 is built from 13 residues. This chain's CDR3 is CASSLRGRDGYTF. The DNA for the CDR3 is TGTGCCAGCAGTTTGAGGGGTAGGGATGGCTACACCTTC.

As to this clone: Within the sample, other DNA sequences also encode this same CDR3. This chain connects TRBV24-1 to TRBJ2-7, with a possible D match to TRBD1 (5 bases). The CDR3 length is 11 residues. Germline CDR1 is KGHDR and CDR2 is SFDVKD. V dropped 5 bases and J dropped 4 bases, with 5 bases sitting between them. The CDR3 DNA reads TGTGCCACCAGTGCAGGGTACGAGCAGTACTTC. Translation: CATSAGYEQYF.

V usage is TRBV28 and J usage is TRBJ1-2; D ambiguous. Germline V gives CDR1 MDHEN, CDR2 SYDVKM. The CDR3 extends over 13 amino acids. The germline V and J ends were trimmed by 2 bases and 7 bases, with 11 bases remaining between them. The CDR3 loop reads CASSLNRERGYTF. CDR3 sequence (DNA): TGTGCCAGCAGTTTAAATAGGGAACGTGGCTACACCTTC.

This chain connects TRBV5-6 to TRBJ2-7, with D perhaps matching TRBD1 or TRBD2 (5 bases each). CDR3 length equals 15 residues. CDR1 and CDR2 from the germline V gene are SGHDT and YYEEEE. V lost 0 bases and J lost 2, with 12 bases in between. CDR3 region: CASSLGGTVAYEQYF. The DNA of the CDR3 is TGTGCCAGCAGCTTGGGAGGGACGGTAGCCTACGAGCAGTACTTC.

The J gene is TRBJ2-7, the V gene TRBV11-2; a weak D match, TRBD2 (6 bases). The CDR3 is made up of 16 amino acids. Germline V lookup: CDR1 SGHAT, CDR2 FQNNGV. The V gene lost 1 base and the J gene lost 2 bases, with 15 bases spanning the gap. The CDR3 loop is CASSLVLRDLPYEQYF. CDR3 DNA: TGTGCCAGCAGCTTAGTTCTTAGGGACTTACCCTACGAGCAGTACTTC.

The gene calls are TRBV5-6 and TRBJ2-3, with 7 positions matching TRBD2. The CDR3 runs to 15 residues. J lost 3 bases, V lost 5 bases, and 9 bases had no gene match. CDR1 SGHDT and CDR2 YYEEEE come from the germline V gene. Here the CDR3 DNA reads TGTGCCAGCAGGGGGACCCGCGGGAGAACAGATACGCAGTATTTT. Protein product: CASRGTRGRTDTQYF.

This chain joins TRBV30 and TRBJ2-1, with D maybe TRBD2 (5 bases). The CDR3 covers 13 residues. The V and J ends lost 5 bases and 9 bases respectively, with 17 bases between them. Germline CDR1 is GTSNPN and CDR2 is SVGIG (reference sequence). CDR3 in DNA: TGTGCCTGGGACGGGTTCCTTCGGGGTGAGCAGTTCTTC. It codes for CAWDGFLRGEQFF.

This clone was counted a few times. The chain has TRBV7-9 and TRBJ2-5, with TRBD2 matching over 10 bases. J gave up 5 bases and V 5 bases, and 5 bases lay outside the gene matches. The length of the CDR3 is 14 residues. Germline CDR1 SEHNR, CDR2 FQNEAQ (reference sequence). The CDR3 reads CASSPVSGGETQYF. In DNA form, the CDR3 reads TGTGCCAGCAGCCCAGTTAGCGGGGGGGAGACCCAGTACTTC.

J is TRBJ2-7 and V is TRBV30; D gene uncertain. Germline CDR1 and CDR2: GTSNPN and SVGIG (reference sequence). The CDR3 totals 12 residues. With 3 bases removed from V and 3 bases from J, the gap between germline ends came to 9 bases. CDR3 bases: TGTGCCTGGAGCGCTGACAACTACGAGCAGTACTTC. Translated, it gives CAWSADNYEQYF. The full variable domain, completed using reference TRBV30 and TRBJ2-7, is SQTIHQWPATLVQPVGSPLSLECTVEGTSNPNLYWYRQAAGRGLQLLFYSVGIGQISSEVPQNLSASRPQDRQFILSSKKLLLSDSGFYLCAWSADNYEQYFGPGTRLTVT.

The chain has TRBV29-1 and TRBJ2-2, with D maybe TRBD1 (5 bases). CDR3 length: 13 residues. Trimming took 6 bases from V and 8 from J, leaving 16 bases between them. Germline loops: CDR1 SQVTM, CDR2 ANQGSEA. The CDR3 loop reads CSVAEGVEGELFF. The CDR3 DNA reads TGCAGCGTGGCGGAAGGGGTTGAAGGGGAGCTGTTTTTT.

This chain links TRBV12-3 or TRBV12-4 with TRBJ2-3; D remains unclear. This CDR3 has 13 amino acids. V was trimmed by 7 bases and J by 0 bases, leaving 8 bases between them. CDR3 DNA sequence: TGTGCCAGCACAACCTCTAGCACAGATACGCAGTATTTT. Translated, it gives CASTTSSTDTQYF.

This clone occurred a few times. J is TRBJ1-5 and V is TRBV15; the match to TRBD1 covers 11 bases. The CDR3 extends over 17 amino acids. Germline values: CDR1 LNHNV, CDR2 YYDKDF (reference sequence). The junction had 9 bases not matched to a gene; V was cut back by 4 bases and J by 4 bases. CDR3 nucleotide sequence: TGTGCCACCAGCACCGGGACAGGGGGTGGGTATAATCAGCCCCAGCATTTT. Protein sequence: CATSTGTGGGYNQPQHF.